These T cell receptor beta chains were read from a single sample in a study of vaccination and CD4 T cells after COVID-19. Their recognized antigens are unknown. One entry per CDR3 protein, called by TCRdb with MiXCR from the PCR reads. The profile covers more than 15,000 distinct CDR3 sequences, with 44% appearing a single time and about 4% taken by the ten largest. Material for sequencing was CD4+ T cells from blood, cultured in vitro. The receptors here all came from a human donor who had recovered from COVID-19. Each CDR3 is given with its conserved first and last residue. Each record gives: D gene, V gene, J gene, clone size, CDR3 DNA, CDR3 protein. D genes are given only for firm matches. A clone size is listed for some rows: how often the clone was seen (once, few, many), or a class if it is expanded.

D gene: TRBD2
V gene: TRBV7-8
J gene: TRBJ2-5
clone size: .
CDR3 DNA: TGTGCCAGCAGCTCCCAAAGACTAGCGGTTGGGGGGACCCAGTACTTC
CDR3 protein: CASSSQRLAVGGTQYF

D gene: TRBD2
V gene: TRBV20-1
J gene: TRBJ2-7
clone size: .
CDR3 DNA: TGCAGTGCTTCCGACGGCCTAGCGGGAGAGGTGCAGTACTTC
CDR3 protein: CSASDGLAGEVQYF

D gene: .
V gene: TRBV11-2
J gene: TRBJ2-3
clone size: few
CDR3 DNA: TGTGCCAGCAGCTCTCTCCGCTCAGATACGCAGTATTTT
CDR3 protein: CASSSLRSDTQYF

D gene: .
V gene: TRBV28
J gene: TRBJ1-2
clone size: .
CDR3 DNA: TGTGCCAGCATCCAGGGTCCTACGACAATCTATGGCTACACCTTC
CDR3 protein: CASIQGPTTIYGYTF

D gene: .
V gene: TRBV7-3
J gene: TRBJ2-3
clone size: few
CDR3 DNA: TGTGCCAGCAGTCGGCCGGCAGATACGCAGTATTTT
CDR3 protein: CASSRPADTQYF

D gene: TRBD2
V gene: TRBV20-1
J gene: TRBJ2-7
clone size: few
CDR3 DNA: TGCAGTGCTGCCGGACTAGCGCGATTCTCCTACGAGCAGTACTTC
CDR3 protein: CSAAGLARFSYEQYF

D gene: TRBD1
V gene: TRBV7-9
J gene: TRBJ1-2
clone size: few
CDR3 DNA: TGTGCCAGCAGTCCGGTCGATGGGACAGGCCCTTTCTATGGCTACACCTTC
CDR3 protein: CASSPVDGTGPFYGYTF

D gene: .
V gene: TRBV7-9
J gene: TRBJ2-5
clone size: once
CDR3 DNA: TGTGCCAGCAGCTTAACACAGGGACAAGAGACCCAGTACTTC
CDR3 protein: CASSLTQGQETQYF

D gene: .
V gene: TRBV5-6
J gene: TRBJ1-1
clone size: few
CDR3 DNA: TGTGCCAGCAGCCGACAGGACTACGGGAACACTGAAGCTTTCTTT
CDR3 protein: CASSRQDYGNTEAFF

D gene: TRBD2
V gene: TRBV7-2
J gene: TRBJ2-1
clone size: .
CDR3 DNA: TGTGCCAGCAGCCCCGAACTAGCGGGAGTTAGTGAGCAGTTCTTC
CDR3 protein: CASSPELAGVSEQFF

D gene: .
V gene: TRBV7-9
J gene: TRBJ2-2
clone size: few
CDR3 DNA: TGTGCCAGCAGCTTGACGAACACCGGGGAGCTGTTTTTT
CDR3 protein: CASSLTNTGELFF

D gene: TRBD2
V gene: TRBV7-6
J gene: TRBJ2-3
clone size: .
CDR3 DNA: TGTGCCAGCAGCTTAGTGGGCGGGAGGAGCACAGATACGCAGTATTTT
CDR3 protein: CASSLVGGRSTDTQYF

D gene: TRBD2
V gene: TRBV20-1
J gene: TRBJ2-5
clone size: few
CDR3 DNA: TGCAGTGCTAGAGATTGGACTAGCGGGAGTGATGTGGAGACCCAGTACTTC
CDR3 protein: CSARDWTSGSDVETQYF

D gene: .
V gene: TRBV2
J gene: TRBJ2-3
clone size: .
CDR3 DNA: TGTGCCAGCCTCAGGACAGAGACAGATACGCAGTATTTT
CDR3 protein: CASLRTETDTQYF

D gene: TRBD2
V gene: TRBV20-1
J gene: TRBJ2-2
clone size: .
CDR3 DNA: TGCAGTGCTAGTATTAGCGGGTCGGAGGGCACCGGGGAGCTGTTTTTT
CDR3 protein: CSASISGSEGTGELFF

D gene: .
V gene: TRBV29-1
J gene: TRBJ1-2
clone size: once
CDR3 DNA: TGCAGCGTTGAAAGCAACTATGGCTACACCTTC
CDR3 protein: CSVESNYGYTF

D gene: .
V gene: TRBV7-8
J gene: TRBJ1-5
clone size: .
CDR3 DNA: TGTGCCAGCAGCTTAGGTAGGACACGAAATCAGCCCCAGCATTTT
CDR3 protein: CASSLGRTRNQPQHF

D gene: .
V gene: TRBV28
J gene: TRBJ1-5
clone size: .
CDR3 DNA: TGTGCCAGCAGTTTGTCGGGATGGGATCAGCCCCAGCATTTT
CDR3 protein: CASSLSGWDQPQHF

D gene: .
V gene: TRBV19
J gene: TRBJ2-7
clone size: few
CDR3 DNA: TGTGCCAGTAAAGCAGGGAGCTCCTACGAGCAGTACTTC
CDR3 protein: CASKAGSSYEQYF

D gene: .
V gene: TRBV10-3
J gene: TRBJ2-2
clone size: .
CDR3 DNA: TGTGCCATCACTGGCACACAAACCGGGGAGCTGTTTTTT
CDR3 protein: CAITGTQTGELFF

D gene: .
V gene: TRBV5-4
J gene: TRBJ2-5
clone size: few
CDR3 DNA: TGTGCCAGCAGCTTGGCCGGGCACGGAACGTACCAAGAGACCCAGTACTTC
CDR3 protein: CASSLAGHGTYQETQYF

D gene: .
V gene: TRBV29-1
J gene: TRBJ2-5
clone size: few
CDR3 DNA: TGCAGCGTCCGAAATCCAGAGACCCAGTACTTC
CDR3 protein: CSVRNPETQYF

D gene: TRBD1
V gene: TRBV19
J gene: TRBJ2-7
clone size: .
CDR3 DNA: TGTGCCAGTAGTATTGGGACAGGGGCCTACGAGCAGTACTTC
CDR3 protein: CASSIGTGAYEQYF

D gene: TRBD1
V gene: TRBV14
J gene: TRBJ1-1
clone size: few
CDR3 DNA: TGTGCCAGCAGCCAAGATCGCCCCGGGACAGTCGGAGGGGACACTGAAGCTTTCTTT
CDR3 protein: CASSQDRPGTVGGDTEAFF

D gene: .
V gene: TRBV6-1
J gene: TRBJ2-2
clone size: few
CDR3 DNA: TGTGCCAGCAGTGAACGACAAGGCGTGACCGGGGAGCTGTTTTTT
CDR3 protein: CASSERQGVTGELFF

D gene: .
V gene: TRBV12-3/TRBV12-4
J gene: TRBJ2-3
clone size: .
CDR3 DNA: TGTGCCAGCAGTTTTGCAGGAATAGGCGATACGCAGTATTTT
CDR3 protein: CASSFAGIGDTQYF

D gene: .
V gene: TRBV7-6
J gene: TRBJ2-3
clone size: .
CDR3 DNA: TGTGCCAGCAGCAAGAGGACGGCGAGCACAGATACGCAGTATTTT
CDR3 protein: CASSKRTASTDTQYF

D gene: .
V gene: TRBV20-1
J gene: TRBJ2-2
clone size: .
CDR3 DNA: TGCAGTGCTCCTGATCCTGACGGACGGGGGACCGGGGAGCTGTTTTTT
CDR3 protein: CSAPDPDGRGTGELFF

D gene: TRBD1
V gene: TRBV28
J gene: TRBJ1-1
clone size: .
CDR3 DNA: TGTGCCAGCTATATTAGGGGGCGGTCCACTGAAGCTTTCTTT
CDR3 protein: CASYIRGRSTEAFF